A single sample is the source of the 5 T cell receptor beta chains below, sequenced in a study of T cell responses to AZD1222 COVID-19 vaccine. Using immunoSEQ multiplex PCR, the repertoire was profiled, and TCRdb retains in-frame clones only, with some absent. The sample carries some 150,000 clones, roughly 90% recorded once. The starting material was peripheral blood, obtained 28 days after the second AZD1222 dose. The receptors originated from an adult who received the AZD1222 COVID-19 vaccine.

The chain joins TRBV12-5 to TRBJ2-7, with D perhaps TRBD2 (6 bases). Germline CDR1 is LGHNT and CDR2 is FRNRAP. The V and J ends lost 0 bases and 6 bases respectively, with 9 bases between them. The CDR3 runs 13 residues. The CDR3 DNA reads as TGTGCTAGTGGTTTGGTATCCGGGAGCGAGCAGTACTTC. Its protein is CASGLVSGSEQYF.

The V gene is TRBV7-9, the J gene TRBJ2-7, with no clear D. The CDR3 has 15 residues. Trimming removed 1 base from V and 3 bases from J, with 13 bases in between. Germline V gene lookup returns CDR1 SEHNR and CDR2 FQNEAQ (reference sequence). The CDR3 is CASSLGPDTDYEQYF. The CDR3 DNA reads TGTGCCAGCAGCTTAGGACCAGACACGGACTACGAGCAGTACTTC.

The gene calls are TRBV7-3 and TRBJ2-2, with no clear D. The CDR3 length is 13 residues. The germline V gene encodes CDR1 SGHTA and CDR2 FQGTGA. V was clipped by 5 bases and J by 5 bases, with 9 bases between them. As DNA, the CDR3 is TGTGCCAGCAGCCCGCACATTACCGGGGAGCTGTTTTTT. Translation: CASSPHITGELFF.

This clone appeared once. The CDR3 sequence is CATSTSGELFF. CDR3 DNA: TGTGCCACCAGCACCAGTGGCGAGCTGTTTTTT. V usage is TRBV15 and J usage is TRBJ2-2; D is uncertain. Trimming removed 4 bases at V and 11 bases at J, with 8 bases between. CDR1 is LNHNV and CDR2 is YYDKDF in the germline V gene (reference sequence). CDR3 size: 11 residues. The full variable domain, with the rest looked up from reference TRBV15 and TRBJ2-2, is DAMVIQNPRYQVTQFGKPVTLSCSQTLNHNVMYWYQQKSSQAPKLLFHYYDKDFNNEADTPDNFQSRRPNTSFCFLDIRSPGLGDTAMYLCATSTSGELFFGEGSRLTVL.

The rearrangement links TRBV18 to TRBJ1-2, with D uncertain. Germline V CDR1 and CDR2: KGHSH, LQKENI. CDR3 length: 15 residues. V lost 1 base and J lost 0, with 9 bases in between. CDR3 in DNA: TGTGCCAGCTCACCACTGACAACAGCTAACTATGGCTACACCTTC. Its translation: CASSPLTTANYGYTF.